These 14 T cell receptor beta chains share one sample of origin, sequenced in a study of blood T cell repertoires in COVID-19. Repertoires were generated with immunoSEQ multiplex PCR, while TCRdb's copy carries only in-frame clones and drops some. The data show fewer than 150,000 clones, 60% to 80% seen once. Sequenced input: peripheral blood. Receptors were obtained from a man aged 60-69 years who had recovered from COVID-19.

This clone was counted ten times or more. This chain links TRBV19 with TRBJ2-7; the D gene is possibly TRBD1 (6 bases). CDR1 LNHDA and CDR2 SQIVND come from the germline V gene (reference sequence). This CDR3 has 14 amino acids. Trimming took 3 bases from V and 5 from J, leaving 14 bases between them. CDR3 coding DNA: TGTGCCAGTAGTATCGGGCAGGGGATAAACGAGCAGTACTTC. Protein product: CASSIGQGINEQYF.

This sequence joins TRBV12-3 or TRBV12-4 and TRBJ2-1; possibly TRBD2 for D (5 bases). V was shortened by 3 bases and J by 9 bases, with 12 bases between the two germline ends. This CDR3 comprises 13 residues. CDR3 amino acids: CASSLGRGIEQFF. CDR3 sequence (DNA): TGTGCCAGCAGTTTGGGGAGAGGGATTGAGCAGTTCTTC.

The CDR3 nucleotides are TGTGCCACCAGTGCGCAGGACAGGGGATCGGAAAAACTGTTTTTT. It translates to CATSAQDRGSEKLFF. The rearrangement joins TRBV24-1 to TRBJ1-4; 9 bases map to TRBD1. This CDR3 contains 15 residues. Trimming at V came to 5 bases and at J to 8 bases, leaving 8 bases not matched to a gene. Germline V gene data show CDR1 as KGHDR and CDR2 as SFDVKD.

The V call is TRBV3-1 (or the pseudogene TRBV3-2), the J call TRBJ2-2; D is unclear. The CDR3 sequence is 16 residues long. CDR1 LGHDT and CDR2 YNNKEL come from the germline V gene (reference sequence). V lost 1 base, J lost 6 bases, and 15 bases lay in between. CDR3 DNA sequence: TGTGCCAGCAGCCAAGGGATCTTTGGAGAATCCGGGGAGCTGTTTTTT. Encoded protein: CASSQGIFGESGELFF.

J is TRBJ2-3 and V is TRBV28; 8 nucleotides line up with TRBD2. This CDR3 region has 17 residues. Germline V gene sequence: CDR1 MDHEN, CDR2 SYDVKM. The J segment lost 6 bases and the V segment lost 5 bases, leaving 16 bases of the junction unmatched. Written as DNA, the CDR3 is TGTGCCAGCAGTCCGTACCTAGGAGCGGGAGAGTCTGATACGCAGTATTTT. Translation: CASSPYLGAGESDTQYF.

The DNA for the CDR3 is TGTGCTAGTGGTTTTACGGGGAACACCATATATTTT. Protein product: CASGFTGNTIYF. The chain combines TRBV12-5 with TRBJ1-3, with unresolved D. There are 12 residues in the CDR3. V lost 3 bases, J lost 7 bases, and 7 bases lay in between. Germline values: CDR1 LGHNT, CDR2 FRNRAP.

This clone has a handful of counts. The chain combines TRBV29-1 with TRBJ2-3; TRBD2 matches 14 bases. Germline assignment: CDR1 SQVTM and CDR2 ANQGSEA. The CDR3 has 17 amino acids. Trimming at V came to 7 bases and at J to 2 bases, leaving 11 bases not matched to a gene. DNA for the CDR3: TGCAGCGCTGGTCGGACTAGCGGGGGGCTTTTCACAGATACGCAGTATTTT. This codes for CSAGRTSGGLFTDTQYF.

This sequence joins TRBV5-4 and TRBJ2-5, with D maybe TRBD2 (5 bases). Trimming removed 4 bases from V and 1 base from J, with 11 bases in between. The CDR3 loop spans 14 amino acids. Germline values: CDR1 SGHNT, CDR2 YYREEE (reference sequence). CDR3 DNA sequence: TGTGCCAGCAGCAGTGGGAGTGTCCAAGAGACCCAGTACTTC. This translates into CASSSGSVQETQYF.

The chain uses TRBV19 and TRBJ2-5; D gene ambiguous. The CDR3 is 13 amino acids. V lost 1 base to trimming and J lost 2 bases, with 5 bases between them. Germline lookup yields CDR1 LNHDA and CDR2 SQIVND (reference sequence). The CDR3 nucleotides are TGTGCCAGTAGTATAGGCGGACAAGAGACCCAGTACTTC. It translates to CASSIGGQETQYF.

V is TRBV6-1 and J is TRBJ1-1; no clear D. CDR1 and CDR2 from the germline V gene are MNHNS and SASEGT. The V and J ends lost 3 bases and 6 bases respectively, with 8 bases between them. The CDR3 has 12 amino acids. The chain's CDR3 is CASSERVAEAFF. CDR3 DNA: TGTGCCAGCAGTGAGCGAGTAGCTGAAGCTTTCTTT.

The CDR3 is CASSYGQGIDTQYF. The CDR3 nucleotides read TGTGCCAGCAGTTACGGACAGGGGATAGATACGCAGTATTTT. The V gene is TRBV6-2 or TRBV6-3, the J gene TRBJ2-3, with 9 positions matching TRBD1. The J segment lost 5 bases and the V segment lost 2 bases, leaving 2 bases of the junction unmatched. The CDR3 totals 14 residues. CDR1 MNHEY and CDR2 SVGEGT come from the germline V gene.

The chain couples TRBV5-1 to TRBJ2-1; maybe TRBD1 (5 bases). The V gene lost 0 bases and the J gene lost 5 bases, with 12 bases spanning the gap. Germline values: CDR1 SGHRS, CDR2 YFSETQ. CDR3 length: 15 amino acids. Written as DNA, the CDR3 is TGCGCCAGCAGCTTGGCAGGGCTTGCGCACAATGAGCAGTTCTTC. This encodes CASSLAGLAHNEQFF.

The V gene is TRBV5-3, the J gene TRBJ2-3; 7 nucleotides align to TRBD2. TRBV5-3 is annotated as an ORF whose role is uncertain. The junction had 12 bases not matched to a gene; V was cut back by 5 bases and J by 6 bases. This CDR3 region has 15 residues. The CDR3 reads CARSSPSGGKDTQYF. The DNA for the CDR3 is TGTGCCAGAAGTAGCCCTAGCGGCGGTAAGGATACGCAGTATTTT.

This clone has a single count. The V and J genes are TRBV14 and TRBJ2-7, with a weak D call TRBD2 (5 bases). The germline CDR1 and CDR2 sequences are SGHDN and FVKESK. V lost 1 base to trimming and J lost 13 bases, with 20 bases between them. The CDR3 runs 14 residues. Here the CDR3 reads CASSQGANLRALYF. CDR3 DNA sequence: TGTGCCAGCAGCCAAGGGGCTAACCTGAGGGCATTATACTTC.